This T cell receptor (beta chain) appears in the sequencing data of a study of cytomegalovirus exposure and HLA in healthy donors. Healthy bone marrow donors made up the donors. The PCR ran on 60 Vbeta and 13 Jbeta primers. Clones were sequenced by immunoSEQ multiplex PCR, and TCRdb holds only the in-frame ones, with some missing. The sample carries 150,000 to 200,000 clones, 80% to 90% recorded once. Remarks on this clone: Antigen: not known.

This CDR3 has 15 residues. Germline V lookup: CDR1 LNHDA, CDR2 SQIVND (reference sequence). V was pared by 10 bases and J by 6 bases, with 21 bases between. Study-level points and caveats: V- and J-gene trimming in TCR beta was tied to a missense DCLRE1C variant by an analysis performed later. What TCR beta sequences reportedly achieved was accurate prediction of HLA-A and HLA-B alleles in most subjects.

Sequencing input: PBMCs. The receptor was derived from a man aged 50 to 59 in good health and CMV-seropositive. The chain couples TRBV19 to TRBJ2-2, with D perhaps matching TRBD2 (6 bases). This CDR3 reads CATSSMTSLPGELFF. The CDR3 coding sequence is TGTGCCACCTCTTCAATGACTAGTTTGCCCGGGGAGCTGTTTTTT.